Listed below are T cell receptor beta chains from one sample, sequenced in a study of OX40 agonist ivuxolimab in advanced cancers. The table came from immunoSEQ multiplex PCR; TCRdb's copy has only in-frame clones and leaves some out. The sample shows about 100,000 clones, 91% of them seen only once. The specimen was CD4+ or CD8+ T cells sorted from blood, collected in a trial of the OX40 agonist ivuxolimab. The receptors originated from an adult with an advanced solid tumor such as melanoma, head and neck, liver or kidney cancer. CDR3s include the opening cysteine and the closing phenylalanine or tryptophan. The D gene is left open where the match is weak. Clone size is stated in some rows and not others, as once, few, many or a class when expanded.

TRBD1	TRBV18	.	TRBJ1-1	CASSPRGIQGAHTEAFF	TGTGCCAGCTCACCACGAGGGATACAGGGGGCTCACACTGAAGCTTTCTTT
.	TRBV11-2	.	TRBJ1-1	CASSLRSLEVMNTEAFF	TGTGCCAGCAGCTTAAGGTCCCTAGAAGTAATGAACACTGAAGCTTTCTTT
.	TRBV7-2	once	TRBJ2-5	CASSQNQETQYF	TGTGCCAGCAGCCAGAACCAAGAGACCCAGTACTTC
TRBD1	TRBV19	.	TRBJ2-1	CASSPRDRTNNEQFF	TGTGCCAGTAGTCCCAGGGACAGGACCAACAATGAGCAGTTCTTC
TRBD1	TRBV9	.	TRBJ1-2	CASSVTTATGPYGYTF	TGTGCCAGCAGCGTGACTACTGCGACAGGGCCGTATGGCTACACCTTC
.	TRBV19	once	TRBJ2-6	CASSISAARSGANVLTF	TGTGCCAGTAGTATAAGCGCGGCTCGCTCTGGGGCCAACGTCCTGACTTTC
.	TRBV18	.	TRBJ1-5	CASSSSPMDQPQHF	TGTGCCAGCTCTTCCAGCCCCATGGATCAGCCCCAGCATTTT
TRBD2	TRBV6-5	.	TRBJ2-7	CASSYSAGATYEQYF	TGTGCCAGCAGTTACTCGGCGGGAGCTACCTACGAGCAGTACTTC
TRBD1	TRBV6-1	.	TRBJ2-7	CASSPMRGLYEQYF	TGTGCCAGCAGCCCAATGAGGGGGCTCTACGAGCAGTACTTC
TRBD1	TRBV18	.	TRBJ2-1	CASSPRQGADNEQFF	TGTGCCAGCTCACCCCGACAGGGGGCAGACAATGAGCAGTTCTTC
TRBD1	TRBV5-1	once	TRBJ2-1	CASSLGDRDLQGQFF	TGCGCCAGCAGCTTGGGGGACAGGGACCTCCAGGGGCAGTTCTTC
TRBD1	TRBV5-4	.	TRBJ1-1	CASTSTGAGVTEAFF	TGTGCCAGCACCTCGACAGGGGCCGGAGTCACTGAAGCTTTCTTT
TRBD2	TRBV30	.	TRBJ2-1	CAWSGTSYNEQFF	TGTGCCTGGTCCGGGACTAGCTACAATGAGCAGTTCTTC
.	TRBV28	once	TRBJ2-7	CASSLGGYEQYF	TGTGCCAGCAGTTTAGGGGGTTACGAGCAGTACTTC
TRBD2	TRBV7-2	.	TRBJ2-7	CASSRGLAGISYEQYF	TGTGCCAGCAGCCGGGGACTAGCGGGCATCTCCTACGAGCAGTACTTC
.	TRBV14	.	TRBJ1-2	CASSQVGGGPLYGYTF	TGTGCCAGCAGCCAAGTCGGGGGGGGTCCCCTCTATGGCTACACCTTC
.	TRBV19	.	TRBJ2-5	CASSTTGEVSQETQYF	TGTGCCAGTAGTACCACGGGAGAGGTATCCCAAGAGACCCAGTACTTC
.	TRBV27	.	TRBJ1-2	CASSVSAAGGFNGYTF	TGTGCCAGCAGTGTTTCCGCCGCCGGGGGCTTTAATGGCTACACCTTC
.	TRBV7-9	.	TRBJ2-7	CASSLGAATYEQYF	TGTGCCAGCAGCTTAGGAGCGGCAACCTACGAGCAGTACTTC
.	TRBV5-4	once	TRBJ1-2	CASSLSQLYGYTF	TGTGCCAGCAGCTTGAGCCAACTCTATGGCTACACCTTC
.	TRBV10-3	.	TRBJ1-3	CAISSSGAFGNTIYF	TGTGCCATCAGCTCGTCAGGGGCCTTCGGAAACACCATATATTTT
.	TRBV6-5	.	TRBJ1-2	CASSYTNRRYYGYTF	TGTGCCAGCAGTTATACAAATCGCCGGTATTATGGCTACACCTTC
.	TRBV25-1	.	TRBJ2-6	CASSESGTGANVLTF	TGTGCCAGCAGTGAATCCGGGACTGGGGCCAACGTCCTGACTTTC
TRBD1	TRBV6-6	.	TRBJ1-4	CASRDRVTNEKLFF	TGTGCCAGCAGGGACAGGGTAACTAATGAAAAACTGTTTTTT
.	TRBV19	few	TRBJ2-7	CASSITGEYEQYF	TGTGCCAGTAGTATTACGGGGGAATACGAGCAGTACTTC